The clone carrying this TCR beta chain was seen a single time. What it recognizes is unknown. TCRdb's copy holds only in-frame clones and misses some; the assay was immunoSEQ multiplex PCR. The table shows around 300,000 clones, with approximately 88% occurring only once. These data are taken from a study of cytomegalovirus exposure and HLA in healthy donors. The study, taken as a whole, reports: Per published reports, the classifier diagnosed cytomegalovirus status with high specificity and sensitivity. A few CMV-associated chains proved CMV antigen-specific in vitro. Most TCR sequences were uncommon, yet certain public TCRs appeared in many donors.

The donors were members of the validation cohort, which comprised 120 subjects and was separate from the first cohort of more than 500 subjects. This receptor was obtained from a woman younger than 35 in good health and CMV-seronegative. Input material: PBMCs.

The CDR3 sequence is CASRDNDFEKLFF. The CDR3 DNA follows: TGTGCCAGCAGGGACAACGACTTTGAAAAACTGTTTTTT. J is TRBJ1-4 and V is TRBV7-9; TRBD1 might be the D (5 bases). This CDR3 is built from 13 residues. CDR1 SEHNR and CDR2 FQNEAQ come from the germline V gene (reference sequence). V lost 6 bases to trimming and J lost 7 bases, with 12 bases between them. Complete variable domain (other parts from reference TRBV7-9 and TRBJ1-4): DTGVSQNPRHKITKRGQNVTFRCDPISEHNRLYWYRQTLGQGPEFLTYFQNEAQLEKSRLLSDRFSAERPKGSFSTLEIQRTEQGDSAMYLCASRDNDFEKLFFGSGTQLSVL.